This is a list of T cell receptor beta chains from one sample in a study of CD8+ T cells in alopecia areata. Using immunoSEQ multiplex PCR, the repertoire was profiled, and TCRdb retains in-frame clones only, with some absent. The sample yields under 250,000 clones, less than 75% seen once. This specimen consisted of CD4+ T cells sorted from blood, obtained at week 4, from a patient treated with tofacitinib. The receptor set was obtained from a human donor with alopecia areata. Both conserved end residues are part of each CDR3. A D gene is named only where the DNA matches it firmly. Only part of the rows carry a size: once, few, many, or a class if the clone is expanded.

d_gene	v_gene	j_gene	abundance	len	CDR3nt	CDR3aa
.	TRBV5-1	TRBJ1-1	once	14	TGCGCCAGCAGCTCCTTCGTCGGGAGCACTGAAGCTTTCTTT	CASSSFVGSTEAFF
.	TRBV4-2	TRBJ1-6	once	14	TGTGCCAGCAGCCAAGAGCTGGAGAGTTCACCCCTCCACTTT	CASSQELESSPLHF
TRBD1	TRBV6-1	TRBJ1-1	many	13	TGTGCCAGCAGGGACAGGGCCGCCACTGAAGCTTTCTTT	CASRDRAATEAFF
TRBD1	TRBV5-5	TRBJ1-1	.	15	TGTGCCAGCAGCCGGTACAAGACAGGGGGCACTGAAGCTTTCTTT	CASSRYKTGGTEAFF
.	TRBV30	TRBJ1-1	.	11	TGTGCCTACGATCAGAACACTGAAGCTTTCTTT	CAYDQNTEAFF
.	TRBV27	TRBJ2-7	.	13	TGTGCCAGCAGTTCCAGACAGCGGTTCGAGCAGTACTTC	CASSSRQRFEQYF
.	TRBV30	TRBJ2-1	.	11	TGTGCCTGGAGTGGGACCCAGGCGCAGTTCTTC	CAWSGTQAQFF
TRBD2	TRBV7-2	TRBJ2-1	few	15	TGTGCCAGCAGCGTACTAGCGGGGGGATACAATGAGCAGTTCTTC	CASSVLAGGYNEQFF
.	TRBV7-9	TRBJ1-6	.	12	TGTGCCAGCAGTTCAGCCGATTCACCCCTCCACTTT	CASSSADSPLHF
.	TRBV7-2	TRBJ2-3	.	13	TGTGCCGCCGGGTTCGCTAGCACAGATACGCAGTATTTT	CAAGFASTDTQYF
TRBD1	TRBV7-2	TRBJ2-7	many	14	TGTGCCAGCAGCACCGACAGGGGCGCCTACGAGCAGTACTTC	CASSTDRGAYEQYF
.	TRBV5-1	TRBJ2-7	.	16	TGCGCCAGCAGCATAATGATCGGGGGCCTTTCCTACGAGCAGTACTTC	CASSIMIGGLSYEQYF
.	TRBV29-1	TRBJ1-1	once	13	TGCAGCGTTGTATTGATGGGATTCGGTGAAGCTTTCTTT	CSVVLMGFGEAFF
TRBD1	TRBV30	TRBJ2-7	.	11	TGTGCCTGGAGTGTACTACAGGGGATCTACTTC	CAWSVLQGIYF
TRBD1	TRBV5-5	TRBJ1-6	few	15	TGTGCCAGCAGCGAAATGACAGGGATGGATTCACCCCTCCACTTT	CASSEMTGMDSPLHF
TRBD1	TRBV5-1	TRBJ2-7	few	16	TGCGCCAGCAGCTCGTCTGGGACAGCAGCATCCTACGAGCAGTACTTC	CASSSSGTAASYEQYF
.	TRBV27	TRBJ2-7	.	16	TGTGCCAGCAGTTTAGTGGGGGGCCGAAGAGACTACGAGCAGTACTTC	CASSLVGGRRDYEQYF